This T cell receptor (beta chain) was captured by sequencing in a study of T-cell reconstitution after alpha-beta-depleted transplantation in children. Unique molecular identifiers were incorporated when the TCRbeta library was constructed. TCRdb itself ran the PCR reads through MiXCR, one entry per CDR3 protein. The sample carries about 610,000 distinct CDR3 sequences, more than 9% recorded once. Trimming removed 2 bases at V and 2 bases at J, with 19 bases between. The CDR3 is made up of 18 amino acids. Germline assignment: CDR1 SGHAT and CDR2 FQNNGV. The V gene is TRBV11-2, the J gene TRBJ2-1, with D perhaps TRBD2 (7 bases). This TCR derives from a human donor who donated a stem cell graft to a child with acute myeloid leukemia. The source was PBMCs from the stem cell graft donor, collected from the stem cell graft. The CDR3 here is CASSLHGSGGATYNEQFF. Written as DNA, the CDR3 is TGTGCCAGCAGCTTACACGGGAGTGGGGGGGCTACCTACAATGAGCAGTTCTTC.